The sequence of this T cell receptor beta chain was determined in a study of monozygotic twins with inflammatory bowel disease. About 3,200 ng of total RNA went into each TCR library. Each CDR3 protein gets one entry in TCRdb, which reprocessed the 5' RACE reads and gives no DNA. This sample's table has 420,000 or so distinct CDR3 sequences. The CDR3 sequence is 16 residues long. Germline lookup yields CDR1 SGDLS and CDR2 YYNGEE. What was sequenced was blood. The rearrangement links TRBV9 to TRBJ1-2; TCRdb calls TRBD1, which cannot be checked without DNA. This receptor was identified in a human donor with ulcerative colitis or Crohn's disease, or a healthy co-twin of an affected twin (not recorded which). The CDR3 spells CASSAEGAISNYGYTF.